A selection of T cell receptor beta chains follows, all from one sample in a study of cytomegalovirus exposure and HLA in healthy donors. TCRdb keeps only in-frame clones here, not all; method: immunoSEQ multiplex PCR. The data show roughly 100,000 clones, 78% seen once. What was sequenced was PBMCs. These receptors were collected from a man younger than 45 in good health and CMV-seronegative. CDR3s include the opening cysteine and the closing phenylalanine or tryptophan. A D gene is named only where the DNA matches it firmly. Not all rows give a size; the values are once, few, many and, for expanded clones, a class.

j_call v_call clone_size d_call cdr3_aa cdr3_nt
TRBJ2-2 TRBV27 . . CASSLSSRGSFTGELFF TGTGCCAGCAGCCTTTCCTCCCGGGGGAGTTTCACCGGGGAGCTGTTTTTT
TRBJ1-2 TRBV2 . . CAKNKGDSGGYTF TGTGCCAAAAATAAAGGAGACTCGGGTGGCTACACCTTC
TRBJ1-2 TRBV16 . . CASSPPAGLNYGYTF TGTGCCAGCAGCCCCCCGGCGGGGCTTAACTATGGCTACACCTTC
TRBJ1-5 TRBV5-6 . TRBD1 CASSRQGSQPQHF TGTGCCAGCAGTAGACAGGGATCTCAGCCCCAGCATTTT
TRBJ2-3 TRBV19 few TRBD2 CASSIGLAGGPSTDTQYF TGTGCCAGTAGTATAGGCCTAGCGGGAGGGCCTAGCACAGATACGCAGTATTTT
TRBJ2-2 TRBV18 . . CASSPSTGYTGELFF TGTGCCAGCTCACCAAGTACAGGATACACCGGGGAGCTGTTTTTT
TRBJ1-4 TRBV4-1 . TRBD1 CASSQEGGGGRSEKLFF TGCGCCAGCAGCCAAGAGGGAGGAGGGGGCCGGAGTGAAAAACTGTTTTTT
TRBJ2-5 TRBV27 . TRBD1 CASSFQGRGRKETQYF TGTGCCAGCAGTTTTCAAGGCAGGGGGCGCAAAGAGACCCAGTACTTC
TRBJ2-7 TRBV5-1 . TRBD2 CASSALAGVSAYEQYF TGCGCCAGCAGCGCACTAGCGGGAGTATCAGCCTACGAGCAGTACTTC
TRBJ2-2 TRBV28 . . CASSPSSQGATGELFF TGTGCCAGCAGTCCCAGCTCCCAGGGTGCGACCGGGGAGCTGTTTTTT
TRBJ1-5 TRBV27 . TRBD1 CASRRGGRNQPQHF TGTGCCAGCAGGAGAGGGGGCAGGAATCAGCCCCAGCATTTT
TRBJ1-1 TRBV7-2 . . CASSLRWRTTEAFF TGTGCCAGCAGCTTAAGATGGAGGACCACTGAAGCTTTCTTT
TRBJ1-2 TRBV9 . . CASSVAAGGHGYGYTF TGTGCCAGCAGCGTGGCCGCGGGGGGCCATGGCTATGGCTACACCTTC
TRBJ2-3 TRBV7-2 . . CASGSDSRYLDTQYF TGTGCCAGCGGTTCAGACAGTCGCTATCTGGATACGCAGTATTTT
TRBJ2-2 TRBV19 . TRBD1 CASSSRGLDRRSTGELFF TGTGCCAGTAGTTCCAGGGGGCTCGACAGACGGTCGACCGGGGAGCTGTTTTTT
TRBJ1-1 TRBV18 . TRBD1 CASSPGTGNTEAFF TGTGCCAGCTCACCCGGGACAGGGAACACTGAAGCTTTCTTT
TRBJ1-1 TRBV18 . . CASSPRPGDTEAFF TGTGCCAGCTCACCGAGGCCGGGGGACACTGAAGCTTTCTTT
TRBJ1-3 TRBV30 . TRBD1 CAWSAQGKGGNTIYF TGTGCCTGGAGCGCACAGGGGAAGGGGGGAAACACCATATATTTT
TRBJ1-6 TRBV2 . . CASLDSNNSPLHF TGTGCCAGCTTGGACAGTAATAATTCACCCCTCCACTTT
TRBJ1-4 TRBV7-6 . . CASSRGSEKLFF TGTGCCAGCAGCCGCGGGAGTGAAAAACTGTTTTTT
TRBJ1-4 TRBV18 . . CASSPRQAPNEKLFF TGTGCCAGCTCACCTCGACAGGCACCTAATGAAAAACTGTTTTTT
TRBJ1-2 TRBV5-4 . TRBD1 CASSFRGPYGYTF TGTGCCAGCAGCTTCAGGGGGCCCTATGGCTACACCTTC
TRBJ2-1 TRBV5-1 . . CASSPGTESGDEQFF TGCGCCAGCAGCCCTGGGACAGAGTCGGGGGATGAGCAGTTCTTC
TRBJ1-4 TRBV6-6 few TRBD1 CASSRGQTAEKLFF TGTGCCAGCAGCCGGGGACAGACTGCAGAAAAACTGTTTTTT
TRBJ2-7 TRBV4-3 . . CASSPGGETEGRRSSYEQYF TGCGCCAGCAGCCCAGGAGGGGAGACAGAGGGTCGCAGGAGCTCCTACGAGCAGTACTTC
TRBJ1-6 TRBV6-5 . . CASSWDWESSPLHF TGTGCCAGCAGCTGGGACTGGGAGAGTTCACCCCTCCACTTT
TRBJ1-2 TRBV9 . . CASSGVGEATGYTF TGTGCCAGCAGCGGTGTGGGGGAGGCTACTGGCTACACCTTC
TRBJ1-2 TRBV5-4 . TRBD1 CASSSTGNYGYTF TGTGCCAGCAGCTCGACAGGGAACTATGGCTACACCTTC
TRBJ2-4 TRBV6-6 . TRBD1 CASNSQGAAKNIQYF TGTGCCAGCAATTCACAGGGGGCAGCCAAAAACATTCAGTACTTC
TRBJ1-2 TRBV18 . . CASSPPSDSYGYTF TGTGCCAGCTCACCACCATCAGACTCCTATGGCTACACCTTC
TRBJ2-1 TRBV11-2 . TRBD2 CASSLGLAGSTGEQFF TGTGCCAGCAGCTTAGGACTAGCGGGGTCCACCGGTGAGCAGTTCTTC
TRBJ2-2 TRBV28 . . CASRGSNTQGSGELFF TGTGCCAGCAGGGGATCCAATACACAGGGTTCCGGGGAGCTGTTTTTT
TRBJ1-5 TRBV7-8 few TRBD1 CASSPGQGYQPQHF TGTGCCAGCAGCCCCGGACAGGGGTATCAGCCCCAGCATTTT
TRBJ1-5 TRBV7-9 . . CASSDISAPNQPQHF TGTGCCAGCAGCGACATCTCAGCCCCCAATCAGCCCCAGCATTTT
TRBJ2-2 TRBV7-9 . . CASSLTTGSGTGELFF TGTGCCAGCAGCTTAACAACAGGGTCGGGCACCGGGGAGCTGTTTTTT
TRBJ1-1 TRBV9 . TRBD1 CASSVDDRGGTEAFF TGTGCCAGCAGCGTAGATGACAGGGGAGGGACTGAAGCTTTCTTT
TRBJ1-1 TRBV5-1 . TRBD1 CASSIGTGNTEAFF TGCGCCAGCAGCATTGGGACAGGGAACACTGAAGCTTTCTTT
TRBJ1-3 TRBV30 . TRBD1 CAWSVRPDRLGNTIYF TGTGCCTGGAGTGTACGTCCGGACAGGCTGGGAAACACCATATATTTT
TRBJ2-2 TRBV7-9 . . CASSGRSGELFF TGTGCCAGCAGCGGCAGGTCCGGGGAGCTGTTTTTT
TRBJ2-3 TRBV30 . TRBD2 CAWSRLAGTDTQYF TGTGCCTGGAGTCGCTTAGCGGGAACAGATACGCAGTATTTT
TRBJ2-2 TRBV27 . TRBD2 CATESKASGGRELFF TGTGCCACAGAGAGTAAGGCTAGCGGGGGCCGGGAGCTGTTTTTT